Listed below are T cell receptor beta chains from one sample, sequenced in a study of shared clonotypes between healthy human individuals. The protocol was immunoSEQ multiplex PCR, while the TCRdb copy is restricted to in-frame clones and leaves out a portion. The sample includes some 2.1 million clones, approximately 95% of them seen just once. Sequencing was carried out using naive CD8+ T cells sorted from blood. These receptors came from a man between 18 and 35 years old in good health. Each CDR3 is given with its conserved first and last residue. The order of the fields is clone size, J gene, V gene, D gene, CDR3 protein, CDR3 DNA. The D gene is left open where the match is weak. Clone size is not always given. Where it is, it says once, few, many or a class for expanded clones.

once	TRBJ1-6	TRBV9	TRBD1	CASWEGQGNSPLHF	TGTGCCAGCTGGGAAGGACAGGGTAATTCACCCCTCCACTTT
NA	TRBJ1-1	TRBV4-1	NA	CASSLGPYAEAFF	TGCGCCAGCAGCCTTGGGCCTTACGCTGAAGCTTTCTTT
NA	TRBJ2-1	TRBV6-6	NA	CASSYTGNYNEQFF	TGTGCCAGCAGTTACACGGGGAACTACAATGAGCAGTTCTTC
NA	TRBJ2-7	TRBV9	TRBD2	CASSPTSGSSSYEQYF	TGTGCCAGCAGCCCCACTAGCGGATCTAGCTCCTACGAGCAGTACTTC
NA	TRBJ2-3	TRBV19	TRBD2	CASSIGTSGTDTQYF	TGTGCCAGTAGTATAGGAACTAGCGGAACAGATACGCAGTATTTT
NA	TRBJ2-7	TRBV13	TRBD2	CASSPGLAEGYEQYF	TGTGCCAGCAGCCCAGGACTAGCGGAGGGGTACGAGCAGTACTTC
NA	TRBJ2-7	TRBV13	NA	CASSTWDNNYEQYF	TGTGCCAGCAGCACTTGGGACAATAACTACGAGCAGTACTTC
NA	TRBJ1-1	TRBV10-2	NA	CASSVDERNTEAFF	TGCGCCAGCAGTGTTGACGAGAGGAACACTGAAGCTTTCTTT
once	TRBJ2-7	TRBV7-8	TRBD2	CASSRGGEAYEQYF	TGTGCCAGCAGTCGTGGGGGGGAGGCCTACGAGCAGTACTTC
NA	TRBJ1-2	TRBV30	TRBD1	CASMGQGRGYGYTF	TGTGCCTCGATGGGACAGGGGAGAGGCTATGGCTACACCTTC